Included here is one T cell receptor beta chain sequence, with context. The data derive from a study of blood T cell repertoires in COVID-19. Background on the study: The United States, Italy and Spain were the sources of the acute and convalescent COVID-19 samples. PBMCs, B-cell-depleted T cells, or T cells were the source of the cDNA or gDNA that made up the material.

Study processing details: Estimation of nucleated cell counts was performed using reference gene primer amplification. The protocol was immunoSEQ multiplex PCR, while the TCRdb copy is restricted to in-frame clones and leaves out a portion. V and J calls and clone size follow that table, whereas D and trimming were derived from the DNA. The sample holds some 60,000 clones, over 80% seen once. Source material: peripheral blood. The source of this sequence is an elderly woman with acute or convalescent COVID-19.

This chain's CDR3 is CASSQVGTGPEQYF. The CDR3 region has the DNA TGCGCCAGCAGCCAAGTGGGGACAGGGCCCGAGCAGTACTTC. The V gene is TRBV4-1, the J gene TRBJ2-7; 9 bases are a match to TRBD1. The V gene's germline CDR1 is MGHRA and CDR2 YSYEKL. Trimming at V came to 1 base and at J to 6 bases, leaving 4 bases not matched to a gene. The CDR3 length is 14 residues.